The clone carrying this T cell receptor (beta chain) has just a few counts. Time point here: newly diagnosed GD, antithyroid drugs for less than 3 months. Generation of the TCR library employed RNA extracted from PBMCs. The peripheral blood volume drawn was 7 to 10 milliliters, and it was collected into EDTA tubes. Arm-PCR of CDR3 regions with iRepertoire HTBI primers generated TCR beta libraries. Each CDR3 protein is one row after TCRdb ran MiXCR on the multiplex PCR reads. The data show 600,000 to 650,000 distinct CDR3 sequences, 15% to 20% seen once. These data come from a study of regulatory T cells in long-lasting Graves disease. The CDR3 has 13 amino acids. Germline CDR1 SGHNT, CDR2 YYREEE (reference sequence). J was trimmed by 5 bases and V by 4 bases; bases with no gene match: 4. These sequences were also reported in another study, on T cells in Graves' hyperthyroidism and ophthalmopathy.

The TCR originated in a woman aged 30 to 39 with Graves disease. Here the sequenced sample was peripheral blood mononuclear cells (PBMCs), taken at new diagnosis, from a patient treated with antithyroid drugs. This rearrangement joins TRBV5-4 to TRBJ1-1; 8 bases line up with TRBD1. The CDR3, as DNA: TGTGCCAGCAGCAAGACAGGGGAGACTGAAGCTTTCTTT. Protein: CASSKTGETEAFF.